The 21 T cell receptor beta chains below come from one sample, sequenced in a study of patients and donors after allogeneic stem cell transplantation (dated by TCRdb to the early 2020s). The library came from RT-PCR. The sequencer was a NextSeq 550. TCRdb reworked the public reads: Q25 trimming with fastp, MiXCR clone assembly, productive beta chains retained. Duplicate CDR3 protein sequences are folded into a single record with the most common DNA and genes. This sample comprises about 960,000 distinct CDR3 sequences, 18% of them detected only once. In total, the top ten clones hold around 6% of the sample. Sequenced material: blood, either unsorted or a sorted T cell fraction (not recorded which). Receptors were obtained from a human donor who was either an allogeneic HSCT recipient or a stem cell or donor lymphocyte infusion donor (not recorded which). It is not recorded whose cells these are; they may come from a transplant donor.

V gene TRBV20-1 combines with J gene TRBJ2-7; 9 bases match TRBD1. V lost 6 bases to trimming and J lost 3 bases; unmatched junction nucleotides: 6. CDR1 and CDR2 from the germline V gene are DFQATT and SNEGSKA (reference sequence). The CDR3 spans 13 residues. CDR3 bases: TGCAGTGCCACAGGGGGCCCAATCTACGAGCAGTACTTC. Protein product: CSATGGPIYEQYF.

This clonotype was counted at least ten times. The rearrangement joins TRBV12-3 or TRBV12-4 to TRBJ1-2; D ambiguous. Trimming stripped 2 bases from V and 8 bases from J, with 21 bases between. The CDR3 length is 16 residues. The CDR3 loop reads CASSLRGGPSPRGYTF. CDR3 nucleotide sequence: TGTGCCAGCAGTTTAAGAGGAGGGCCCTCTCCCAGAGGCTACACCTTC.

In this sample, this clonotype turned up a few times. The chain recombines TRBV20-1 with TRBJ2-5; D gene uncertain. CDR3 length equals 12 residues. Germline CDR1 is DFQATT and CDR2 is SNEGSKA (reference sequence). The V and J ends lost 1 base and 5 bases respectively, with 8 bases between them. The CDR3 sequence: CSARVLGETQYF. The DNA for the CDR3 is TGCAGTGCTAGAGTCCTCGGGGAGACCCAGTACTTC.

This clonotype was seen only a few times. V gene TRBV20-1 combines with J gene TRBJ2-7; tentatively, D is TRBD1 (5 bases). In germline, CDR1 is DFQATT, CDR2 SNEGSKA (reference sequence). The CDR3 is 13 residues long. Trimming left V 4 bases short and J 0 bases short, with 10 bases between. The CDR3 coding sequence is TGCAGTGCTAACGACAGAAGCTCCTACGAGCAGTACTTC. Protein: CSANDRSSYEQYF.

CDR3 DNA: TGCGCCAGCACACGGACTAGCGGGAGTGTTTCAAACGAGCAGTACTTC. Its translation is CASTRTSGSVSNEQYF. The J gene is TRBJ2-7, the V gene TRBV5-1; the match to TRBD2 covers 13 bases. CDR1 and CDR2 from the germline V gene are SGHRS and YFSETQ. The CDR3 runs 16 residues. V lost 6 bases, J lost 5 bases, and 11 bases stayed unmatched.

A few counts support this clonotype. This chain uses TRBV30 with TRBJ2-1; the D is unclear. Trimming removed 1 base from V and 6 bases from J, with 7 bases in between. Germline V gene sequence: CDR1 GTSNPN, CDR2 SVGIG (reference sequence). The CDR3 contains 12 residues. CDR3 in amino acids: CAWSEALNEQFF. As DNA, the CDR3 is TGTGCCTGGAGTGAGGCCCTCAATGAGCAGTTCTTC.

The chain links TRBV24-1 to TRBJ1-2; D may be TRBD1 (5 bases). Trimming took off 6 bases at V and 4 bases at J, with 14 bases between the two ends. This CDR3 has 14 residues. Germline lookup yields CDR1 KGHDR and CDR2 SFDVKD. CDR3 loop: CATSSPEGSYGYTF. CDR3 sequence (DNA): TGTGCCACCAGTTCCCCTGAGGGGTCCTATGGCTACACCTTC.

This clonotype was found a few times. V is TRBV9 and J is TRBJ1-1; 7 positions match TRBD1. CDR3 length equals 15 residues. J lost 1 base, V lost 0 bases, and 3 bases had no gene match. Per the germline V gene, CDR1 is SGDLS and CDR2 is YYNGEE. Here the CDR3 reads CASSVAAGGNTEAFF. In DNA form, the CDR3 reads TGTGCCAGCAGCGTAGCAGCAGGGGGGAACACTGAAGCTTTCTTT.

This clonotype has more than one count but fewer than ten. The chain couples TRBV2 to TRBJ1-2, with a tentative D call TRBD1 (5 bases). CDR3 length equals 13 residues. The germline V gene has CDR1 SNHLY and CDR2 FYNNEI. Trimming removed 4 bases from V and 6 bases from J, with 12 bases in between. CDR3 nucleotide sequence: TGTGCCAGCAGTGTTCAGGGATTCGATGGCTACACCTTC. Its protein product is CASSVQGFDGYTF.

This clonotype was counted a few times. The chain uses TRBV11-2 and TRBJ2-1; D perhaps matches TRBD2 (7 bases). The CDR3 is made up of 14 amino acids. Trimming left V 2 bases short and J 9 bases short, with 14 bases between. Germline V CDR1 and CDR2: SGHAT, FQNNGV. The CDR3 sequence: CASSLRQGTIEQFF. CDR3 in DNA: TGTGCCAGCAGCTTAAGGCAGGGGACTATTGAGCAGTTCTTC. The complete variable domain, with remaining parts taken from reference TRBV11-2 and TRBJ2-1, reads EAGVAQSPRYKIIEKRQSVAFWCNPISGHATLYWYQQILGQGPKLLIQFQNNGVVDDSQLPKDRFSAERLKGVDSTLKIQPAKLEDSAVYLCASSLRQGTIEQFFGPGTRLTVL.

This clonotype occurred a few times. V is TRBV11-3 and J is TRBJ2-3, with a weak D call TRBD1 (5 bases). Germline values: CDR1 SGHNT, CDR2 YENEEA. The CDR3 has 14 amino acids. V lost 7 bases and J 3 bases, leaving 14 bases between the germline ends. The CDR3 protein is CASTGWGATDTQYF. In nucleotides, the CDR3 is TGTGCCAGCACCGGATGGGGCGCAACAGATACGCAGTATTTT.

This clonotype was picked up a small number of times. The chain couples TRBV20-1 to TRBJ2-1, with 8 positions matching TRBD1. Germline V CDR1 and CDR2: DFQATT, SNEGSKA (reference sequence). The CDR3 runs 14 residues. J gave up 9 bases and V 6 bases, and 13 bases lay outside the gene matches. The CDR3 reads CSAPDRVGSGEQFF. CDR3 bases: TGCAGTGCCCCGGACAGGGTTGGGTCCGGTGAGCAGTTCTTC.

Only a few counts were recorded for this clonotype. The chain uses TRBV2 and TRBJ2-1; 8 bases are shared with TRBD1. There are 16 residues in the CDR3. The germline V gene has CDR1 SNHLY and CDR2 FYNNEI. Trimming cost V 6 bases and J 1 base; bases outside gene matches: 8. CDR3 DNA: TGTGCCAGCAGGGAATCCGGGACAGGATCCTACAATGAGCAGTTCTTC. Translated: CASRESGTGSYNEQFF. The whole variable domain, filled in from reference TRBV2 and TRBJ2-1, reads EPEVTQTPSHQVTQMGQEVILRCVPISNHLYFYWYRQILGQKVEFLVSFYNNEISEKSEIFDDQFSVERPDGSNFTLKIRSTKLEDSAMYFCASRESGTGSYNEQFFGPGTRLTVL.

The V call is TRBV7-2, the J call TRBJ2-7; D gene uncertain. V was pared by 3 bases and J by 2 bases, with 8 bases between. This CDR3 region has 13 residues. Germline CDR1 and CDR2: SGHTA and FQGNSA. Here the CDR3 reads CASSFKTAYEQYF. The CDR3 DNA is TGTGCCAGCAGCTTTAAAACTGCCTACGAGCAGTACTTC.

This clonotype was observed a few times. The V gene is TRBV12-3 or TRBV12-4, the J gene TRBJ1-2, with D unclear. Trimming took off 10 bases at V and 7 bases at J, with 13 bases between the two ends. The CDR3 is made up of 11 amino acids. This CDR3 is CATSRAGGYTF. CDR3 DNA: TGTGCCACCTCCCGGGCGGGTGGCTACACCTTC.

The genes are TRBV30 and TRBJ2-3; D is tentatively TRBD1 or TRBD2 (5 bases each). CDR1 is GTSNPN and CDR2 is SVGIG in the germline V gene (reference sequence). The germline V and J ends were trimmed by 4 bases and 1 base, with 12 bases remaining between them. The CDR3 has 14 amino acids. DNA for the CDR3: TGTGCCTGGACCCAGGGAGAGGGCACAGATACGCAGTATTTT. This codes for CAWTQGEGTDTQYF.

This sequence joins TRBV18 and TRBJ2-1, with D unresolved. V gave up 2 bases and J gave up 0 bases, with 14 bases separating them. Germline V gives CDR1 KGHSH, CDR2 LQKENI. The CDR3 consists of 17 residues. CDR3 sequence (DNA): TGTGCCAGCTCACCATTTCAATCTCCCATCTCCTACAATGAGCAGTTCTTC. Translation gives CASSPFQSPISYNEQFF.

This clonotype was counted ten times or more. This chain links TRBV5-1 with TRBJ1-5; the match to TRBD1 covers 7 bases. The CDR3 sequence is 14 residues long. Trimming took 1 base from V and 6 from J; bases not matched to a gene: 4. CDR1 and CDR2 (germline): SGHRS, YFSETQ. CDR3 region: CASSLLPGGQPQHF. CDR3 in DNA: TGCGCCAGCAGCTTGTTGCCAGGGGGTCAGCCCCAGCATTTT.

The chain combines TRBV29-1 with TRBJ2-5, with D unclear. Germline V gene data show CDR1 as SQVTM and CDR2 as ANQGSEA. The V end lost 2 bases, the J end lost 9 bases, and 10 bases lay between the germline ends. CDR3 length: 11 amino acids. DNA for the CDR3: TGCAGCGTTGAACGTACTGAGGCCCAGTACTTC. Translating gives CSVERTEAQYF.

The CDR3 bases are TGTGCCAGCAGCCGGGACAGGGGTAACAGAAACACCATATATTTT. It specifies CASSRDRGNRNTIYF. The chain recombines TRBV6-1 with TRBJ1-3; 10 bases align to TRBD1. The CDR3 loop spans 15 amino acids. The V gene end was trimmed by 6 bases and the J gene end by 5 bases; junction bases not matched to a gene: 7. Per germline, CDR1 MNHNS and CDR2 SASEGT.

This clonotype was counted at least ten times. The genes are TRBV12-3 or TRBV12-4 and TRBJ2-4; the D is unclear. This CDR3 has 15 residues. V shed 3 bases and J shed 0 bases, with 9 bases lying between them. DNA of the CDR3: TGTGCCAGCAGTTTCTTCCAAGGAGCCAAAAACATTCAGTACTTC. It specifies CASSFFQGAKNIQYF.